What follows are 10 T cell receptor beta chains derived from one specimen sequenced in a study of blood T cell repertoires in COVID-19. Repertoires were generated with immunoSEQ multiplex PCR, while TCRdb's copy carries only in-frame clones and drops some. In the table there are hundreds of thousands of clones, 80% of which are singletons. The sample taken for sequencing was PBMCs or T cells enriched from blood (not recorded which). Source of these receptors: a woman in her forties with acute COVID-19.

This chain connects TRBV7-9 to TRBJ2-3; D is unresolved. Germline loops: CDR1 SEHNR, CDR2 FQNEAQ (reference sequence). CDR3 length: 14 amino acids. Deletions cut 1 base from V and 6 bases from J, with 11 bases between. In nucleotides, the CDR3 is TGTGCCAGCAGCTTAGGCTCCCCCGGGGATACGCAGTATTTT. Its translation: CASSLGSPGDTQYF.

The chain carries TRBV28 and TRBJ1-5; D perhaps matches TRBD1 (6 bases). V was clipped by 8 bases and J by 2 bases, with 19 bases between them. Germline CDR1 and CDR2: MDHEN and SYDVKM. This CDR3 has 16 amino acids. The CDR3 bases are TGTGCCAGCTGCATGGGGGGGGCGCGGGGCAATCAGCCCCAGCATTTT. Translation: CASCMGGARGNQPQHF.

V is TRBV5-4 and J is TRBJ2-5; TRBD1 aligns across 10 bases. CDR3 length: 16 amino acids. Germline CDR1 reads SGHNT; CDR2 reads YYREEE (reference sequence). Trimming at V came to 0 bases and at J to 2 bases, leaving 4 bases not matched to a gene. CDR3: CASSLGDRGYQETQYF. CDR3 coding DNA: TGTGCCAGCAGCTTGGGGGACAGGGGCTATCAAGAGACCCAGTACTTC.

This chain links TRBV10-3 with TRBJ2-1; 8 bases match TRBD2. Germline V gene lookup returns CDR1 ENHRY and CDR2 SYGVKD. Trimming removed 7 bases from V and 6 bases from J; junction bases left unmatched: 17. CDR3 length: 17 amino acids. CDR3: CAIMGGAGGGRLNEQFF. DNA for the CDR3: TGTGCCATCATGGGAGGTGCGGGAGGTGGACGTCTCAATGAGCAGTTCTTC.

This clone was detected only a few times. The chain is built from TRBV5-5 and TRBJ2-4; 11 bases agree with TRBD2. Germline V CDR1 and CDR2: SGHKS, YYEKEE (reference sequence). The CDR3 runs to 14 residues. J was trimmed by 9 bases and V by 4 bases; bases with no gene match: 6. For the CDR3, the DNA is TGTGCCAGCAGCCCCGGACTAGCGGGTGGCATTCAGTACTTC. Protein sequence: CASSPGLAGGIQYF. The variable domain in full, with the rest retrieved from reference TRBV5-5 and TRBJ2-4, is DAGVTQSPTHLIKTRGQQVTLRCSPISGHKSVSWYQQVLGQGPQFIFQYYEKEERGRGNFPDRFSARQFPNYSSELNVNALLLGDSALYLCASSPGLAGGIQYFGAGTRLSVL.

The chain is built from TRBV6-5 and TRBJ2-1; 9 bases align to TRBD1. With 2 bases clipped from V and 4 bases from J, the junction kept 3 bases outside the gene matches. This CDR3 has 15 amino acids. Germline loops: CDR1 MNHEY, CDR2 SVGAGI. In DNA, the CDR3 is TGTGCCAGCAGTTACGCGGGACAGGGTTACAATGAGCAGTTCTTC. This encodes CASSYAGQGYNEQFF.

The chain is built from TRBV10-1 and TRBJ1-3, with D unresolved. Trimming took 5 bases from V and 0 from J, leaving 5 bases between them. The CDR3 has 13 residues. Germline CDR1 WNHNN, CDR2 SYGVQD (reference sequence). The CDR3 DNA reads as TGCGCCAGCAGTCAGAACTCTGGAAACACCATATATTTT. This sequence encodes CASSQNSGNTIYF.

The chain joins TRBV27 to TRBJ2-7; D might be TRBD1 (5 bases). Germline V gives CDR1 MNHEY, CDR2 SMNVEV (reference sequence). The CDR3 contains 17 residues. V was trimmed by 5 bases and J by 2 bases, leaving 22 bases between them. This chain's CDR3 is CASSPNPRQGTTYEQYF. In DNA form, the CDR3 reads TGTGCCAGCAGTCCCAACCCCCGTCAGGGTACTACCTACGAGCAGTACTTC.

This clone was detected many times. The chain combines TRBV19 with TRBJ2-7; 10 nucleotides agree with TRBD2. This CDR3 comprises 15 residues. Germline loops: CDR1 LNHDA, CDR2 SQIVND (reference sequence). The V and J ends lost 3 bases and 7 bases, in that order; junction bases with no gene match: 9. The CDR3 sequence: CASSIGTSAEREQYF. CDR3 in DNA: TGTGCCAGTAGTATTGGGACTAGCGCGGAAAGGGAGCAGTACTTC.

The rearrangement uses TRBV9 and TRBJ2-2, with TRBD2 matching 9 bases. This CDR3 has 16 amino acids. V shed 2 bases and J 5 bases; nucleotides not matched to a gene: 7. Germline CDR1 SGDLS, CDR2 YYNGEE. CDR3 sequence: CASSVSGSRRTGELFF. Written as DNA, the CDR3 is TGTGCCAGCAGCGTTAGCGGGAGTAGGAGAACCGGGGAGCTGTTTTTT.